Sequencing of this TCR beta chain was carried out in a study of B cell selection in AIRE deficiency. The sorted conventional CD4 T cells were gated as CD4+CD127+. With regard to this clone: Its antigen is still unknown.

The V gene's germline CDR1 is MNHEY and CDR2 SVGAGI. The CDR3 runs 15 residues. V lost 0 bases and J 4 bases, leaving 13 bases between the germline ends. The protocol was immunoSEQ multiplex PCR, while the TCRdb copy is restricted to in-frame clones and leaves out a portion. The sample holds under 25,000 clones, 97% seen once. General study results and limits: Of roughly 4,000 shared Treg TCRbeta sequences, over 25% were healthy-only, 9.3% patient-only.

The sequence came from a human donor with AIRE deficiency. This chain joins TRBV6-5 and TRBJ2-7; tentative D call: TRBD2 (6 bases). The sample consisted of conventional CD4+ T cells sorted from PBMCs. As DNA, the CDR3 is TGTGCCAGCAGTTACTCGCCGCAGGGAGGTTACGAGCAGTACTTC. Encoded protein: CASSYSPQGGYEQYF.